This entry lists 15 T cell receptor beta chains sequenced from one sample in a study of cytomegalovirus exposure and HLA in healthy donors. Vbeta (60) and Jbeta (13) primers were used in the PCR. The repertoire was sequenced with immunoSEQ multiplex PCR; TCRdb's copy has only in-frame clones and lacks some. Found here are 94,000 or so clones, about two thirds of them singletons; the top ten hold just over 8%. The specimen was PBMCs. The source is a man aged 60 to 69 in good health and CMV-seronegative.

The rearrangement uses TRBV2 and TRBJ1-1; possibly TRBD1 for D (5 bases). The CDR3 runs to 14 residues. Per the germline V gene, CDR1 is SNHLY and CDR2 is FYNNEI. V lost 5 bases, J lost 3 bases, and 13 bases lay in between. The CDR3 spells CASSSDSPYTEAFF. In DNA form, the CDR3 reads TGTGCCAGCAGTAGTGACAGCCCCTACACTGAAGCTTTCTTT.

V is TRBV28 and J is TRBJ1-5, with D maybe TRBD1 (6 bases). The V end was cut by 2 bases, the J end by 5 bases, with 16 bases between. This CDR3 has 16 amino acids. In germline, CDR1 is MDHEN, CDR2 SYDVKM. This CDR3 is CASSLGVSRGYQPQHF. DNA for the CDR3: TGTGCCAGCAGTTTAGGCGTGAGTAGGGGGTATCAGCCCCAGCATTTT. Complete variable domain (other parts from reference TRBV28 and TRBJ1-5): DVKVTQSSRYLVKRTGEKVFLECVQDMDHENMFWYRQDPGLGLRLIYFSYDVKMKEKGDIPEGYSVSREKKERFSLILESASTNQTSMYLCASSLGVSRGYQPQHFGDGTRLSIL.

This rearrangement joins TRBV5-4 to TRBJ2-2, with 12 bases that match TRBD1. V was pared by 4 bases and J by 6 bases, with 7 bases of the junction left unmatched. In germline, CDR1 is SGHNT, CDR2 YYREEE (reference sequence). The CDR3 covers 16 residues. CDR3 DNA: TGTGCCAGCAGCGGAGGGGGACAGGGGGCATCCGGGGAGCTGTTTTTT. Translation gives CASSGGGQGASGELFF.

This clone was observed a few times. The V and J genes are TRBV2 and TRBJ1-1; D not certain. Germline loops: CDR1 SNHLY, CDR2 FYNNEI. CDR3 length equals 15 residues. V was clipped by 9 bases and J by 1 base, with 18 bases between them. The CDR3 DNA is TGTGCCAGTAGGCCGCCGGAGAGAGGGAACACTGAAGCTTTCTTT. Encoded protein: CASRPPERGNTEAFF.

The chain employs TRBV7-6 and TRBJ1-6, with D uncertain. CDR3 size: 17 residues. The ends were cut back, 1 base at V and 7 bases at J, with 17 bases in the middle. Germline V lookup: CDR1 SGHVS, CDR2 FNYEAQ. The CDR3 reads CASSLGLEGDPNSPLHF. The CDR3 DNA sequence: TGTGCCAGCAGCTTAGGGTTAGAGGGCGATCCGAATTCACCCCTCCACTTT.

This chain uses TRBV28 with TRBJ1-5, with D tentatively TRBD1 (5 bases). Germline-derived CDR1 and CDR2 are MDHEN and SYDVKM. V gave up 5 bases and J gave up 7 bases, with 12 bases separating them. The CDR3 has 13 amino acids. CDR3 in amino acids: CASSERDGQPQHF. DNA for the CDR3: TGTGCCAGCAGTGAGCGGGACGGACAGCCCCAGCATTTT.

The J gene is TRBJ2-3, the V gene TRBV5-1, with 7 bases that match TRBD2. The trim removed 6 bases at V and 7 bases at J, leaving 14 bases unmatched. The germline CDR1 and CDR2 sequences are SGHRS and YFSETQ. The CDR3 is 15 amino acids. CDR3 amino acids: CASKSDGGGMYTQYF. CDR3 bases: TGCGCCAGCAAAAGTGATGGGGGAGGGATGTATACGCAGTATTTT. The full variable domain, rest sourced from reference TRBV5-1 and TRBJ2-3, is KAGVTQTPRYLIKTRGQQVTLSCSPISGHRSVSWYQQTPGQGLQFLFEYFSETQRNKGNFPGRFSGRQFSNSRSEMNVSTLELGDSALYLCASKSDGGGMYTQYFGPGTRLTVL.

The DNA of the CDR3 is TGTGCCAGCAGTCGGGGACATCCGGCGGAGACCCAGTACTTC. It encodes CASSRGHPAETQYF. The chain is built from TRBV6-5 and TRBJ2-5; the D gene is possibly TRBD1 (6 bases). Looked up from germline, CDR1 is MNHEY and CDR2 is SVGAGI. Trimming took 5 bases from V and 5 from J, leaving 15 bases between them. The CDR3 contains 14 residues.

This rearrangement joins TRBV7-2 to TRBJ1-3, with a weak D call TRBD1 (5 bases). The CDR3 contains 15 residues. Trimming cost V 3 bases and J 2 bases, with 11 bases left between them. Germline V CDR1 and CDR2: SGHTA, FQGNSA. The CDR3 bases are TGTGCCAGCAGCTTCGGACAACTCGCTGGAAACACCATATATTTT. It codes for CASSFGQLAGNTIYF.

CDR3 loop: CASSLGVLAGIKSYNEQFF. The CDR3 DNA is TGTGCCAGCAGCTTAGGGGTACTAGCGGGAATTAAGTCCTACAATGAGCAGTTCTTC. The chain links TRBV7-8 to TRBJ2-1; the match to TRBD2 covers 10 bases. The germline V gene has CDR1 SGHVS and CDR2 FQNEAQ. After removal of 1 base from V and 1 base from J, the junction contained 10 bases not matched to a gene. The CDR3 loop spans 19 amino acids.

DNA of the CDR3: TGCGCCAGCAGCCATCCCGGGACTAAGAGGATCAATGAGCAGTTCTTC. Its protein product is CASSHPGTKRINEQFF. The rearrangement joins TRBV4-1 to TRBJ2-1; 7 bases line up with TRBD2. J lost 6 bases, V lost 3 bases, and 11 bases had no gene match. Germline assignment: CDR1 MGHRA and CDR2 YSYEKL. The CDR3 has 16 residues.

On this clone: One end of the junction varies from germline; a read error may be responsible. This chain uses TRBV7-9 with TRBJ2-6; D is ambiguous. The CDR3 has 13 amino acids. Germline V gives CDR1 SEHNR, CDR2 FQNEAQ (reference sequence). CDR3 DNA sequence: TGTGCCAGCAGCTTGACTGGAGCCAACGTCCTGACTTTC. It translates to CASSLTGANVLTF.

The chain carries TRBV29-1 and TRBJ1-2, with TRBD1 identical over 8 bases. There are 12 residues in the CDR3. Losses at the gene ends were 7 bases for V and 5 bases for J; bases not matched to a gene: 6. Per germline, CDR1 SQVTM and CDR2 ANQGSEA. This CDR3 is CSGRQGTYGYTF. CDR3 coding DNA: TGCAGCGGCAGACAGGGGACTTATGGCTACACCTTC. The variable domain in full, with the rest retrieved from reference TRBV29-1 and TRBJ1-2, is SAVISQKPSRDICQRGTSLTIQCQVDSQVTMMFWYRQQPGQSLTLIATANQGSEATYESGFVIDKFPISRPNLTFSTLTVSNMSPEDSSIYLCSGRQGTYGYTFGSGTRLTVV.

The rearrangement links TRBV7-2 to TRBJ2-5; 14 nucleotides line up with TRBD2. This CDR3 has 16 residues. Germline lookup yields CDR1 SGHTA and CDR2 FQGNSA. Germline trimming cut 3 bases from V and 7 bases from J; bases unmatched to any gene: 7. The CDR3 protein is CASSLGTSGRSVTQYF. The CDR3, as DNA: TGTGCCAGCAGCTTGGGGACTAGCGGGAGATCGGTGACCCAGTACTTC.

V gene TRBV19 combines with J gene TRBJ2-7, with 10 bases lining up with TRBD1. The CDR3 spans 16 residues. The germline V gene has CDR1 LNHDA and CDR2 SQIVND (reference sequence). V shed 6 bases, J shed 7 bases, and the junction held 15 bases outside the gene matches. In nucleotides, the CDR3 is TGTGCCAGTAGAAACCCTAGAAGACAGGGGGCAGGAGAGCAGTACTTC. Amino acids: CASRNPRRQGAGEQYF.